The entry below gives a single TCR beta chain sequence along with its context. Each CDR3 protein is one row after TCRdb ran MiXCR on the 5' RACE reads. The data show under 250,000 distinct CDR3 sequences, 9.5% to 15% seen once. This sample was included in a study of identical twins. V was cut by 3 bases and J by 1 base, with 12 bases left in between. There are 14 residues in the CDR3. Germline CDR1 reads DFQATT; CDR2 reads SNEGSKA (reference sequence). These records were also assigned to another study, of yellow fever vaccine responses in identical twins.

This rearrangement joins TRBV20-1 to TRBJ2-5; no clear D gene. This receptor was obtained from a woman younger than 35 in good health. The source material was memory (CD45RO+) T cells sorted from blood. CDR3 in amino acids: CSASMAKIQETQYF. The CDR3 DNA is TGCAGTGCTAGTATGGCGAAAATCCAAGAGACCCAGTACTTC.